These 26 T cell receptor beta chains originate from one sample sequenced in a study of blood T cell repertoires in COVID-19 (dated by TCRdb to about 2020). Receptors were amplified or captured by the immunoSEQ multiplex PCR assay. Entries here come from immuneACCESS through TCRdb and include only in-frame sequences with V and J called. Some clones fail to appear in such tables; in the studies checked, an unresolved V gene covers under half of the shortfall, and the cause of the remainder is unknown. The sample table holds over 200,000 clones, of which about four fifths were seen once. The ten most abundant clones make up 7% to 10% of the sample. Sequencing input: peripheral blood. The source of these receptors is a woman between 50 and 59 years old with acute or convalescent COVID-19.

The CDR3 region is CASTDRARTEAFF. The CDR3, as DNA: TGTGCCAGCACCGACAGGGCACGGACCGAAGCTTTCTTT. This sequence joins TRBV2 and TRBJ1-1, with 7 bases lining up with TRBD1. Germline-derived CDR1 and CDR2 are SNHLY and FYNNEI. Trimming took 7 bases from V and 8 from J; bases not matched to a gene: 10. The CDR3 length is 13 residues.

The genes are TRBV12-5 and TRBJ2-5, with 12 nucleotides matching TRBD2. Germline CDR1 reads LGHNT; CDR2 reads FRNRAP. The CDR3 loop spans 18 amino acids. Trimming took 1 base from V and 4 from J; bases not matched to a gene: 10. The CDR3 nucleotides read TGTGCTAGTGGTTTGGCCACCACTAGCGGGAGGAGGGGAGAGACCCAGTACTTC. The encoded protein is CASGLATTSGRRGETQYF. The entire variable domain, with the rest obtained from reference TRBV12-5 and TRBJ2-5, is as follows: DARVTQTPRHKVTEMGQEVTMRCQPILGHNTVFWYRQTMMQGLELLAYFRNRAPLDDSGMPKDRFSAEMPDATLATLKIQPSEPRDSAVYFCASGLATTSGRRGETQYFGPGTRLLVL.

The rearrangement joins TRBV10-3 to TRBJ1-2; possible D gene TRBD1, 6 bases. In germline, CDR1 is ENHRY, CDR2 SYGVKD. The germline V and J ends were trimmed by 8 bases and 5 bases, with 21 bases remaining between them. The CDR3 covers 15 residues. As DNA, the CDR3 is TGTGCCATCCGAGGAGGGGGGGGTACCCAATATGGCTACACCTTC. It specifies CAIRGGGGTQYGYTF.

CDR3 sequence (DNA): TGTGCCAGCAGTCCAATCAGGGGAGGCACAGATACGCAGTATTTT. This codes for CASSPIRGGTDTQYF. The chain carries TRBV27 and TRBJ2-3; TRBD1 is a possible D gene (6 bases). The CDR3 is 15 amino acids. CDR1 and CDR2 (germline): MNHEY, SMNVEV (reference sequence). Deletions cut 5 bases from V and 1 base from J, with 13 bases between.

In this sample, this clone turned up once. For the CDR3, the DNA is TGTGCCACCAGTGATCGAGCGGGAGAGCGGGATGAGCAGTTCTTC. Its translation is CATSDRAGERDEQFF. The chain couples TRBV24-1 to TRBJ2-1; 8 bases line up with TRBD2. The CDR3 loop spans 15 amino acids. After removal of 3 bases from V and 8 bases from J, the junction contained 8 bases not matched to a gene. Germline V lookup: CDR1 KGHDR, CDR2 SFDVKD.

The CDR3 reads CASGRGSGDGRQETQYF. CDR3 coding DNA: TGTGCCAGCGGTAGGGGTAGCGGGGACGGTCGGCAAGAGACCCAGTACTTC. This chain links TRBV9 with TRBJ2-5, with TRBD2 matching 8 bases. The CDR3 runs to 17 residues. The V segment lost 7 bases and the J segment 2 bases; nucleotides outside the gene matches: 16. Germline lookup yields CDR1 SGDLS and CDR2 YYNGEE. Full variable domain (remainder filled in from reference TRBV9 and TRBJ2-5): DSGVTQTPKHLITATGQRVTLRCSPRSGDLSVYWYQQSLDQGLQFLIQYYNGEERAKGNILERFSAQQFPDLHSELNLSSLELGDSALYFCASGRGSGDGRQETQYFGPGTRLLVL.

CDR3 DNA: TGTGCCACCAGTGACGCAGGACAGGGGGCGAAAAATGAGCAGTTCTTC. Translating it yields CATSDAGQGAKNEQFF. The genes are TRBV24-1 and TRBJ2-1; 11 bases are a match to TRBD1. Germline V gene sequence: CDR1 KGHDR, CDR2 SFDVKD. The V gene end was trimmed by 4 bases and the J gene end by 7 bases; junction bases not matched to a gene: 8. The CDR3 contains 16 residues.

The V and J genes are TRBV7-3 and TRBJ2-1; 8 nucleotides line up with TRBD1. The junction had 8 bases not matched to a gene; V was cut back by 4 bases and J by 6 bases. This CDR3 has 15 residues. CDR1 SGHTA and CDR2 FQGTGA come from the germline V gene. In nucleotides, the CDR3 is TGTGCCAGCAGCTCAATGGACAGGGATGTCAATGAGCAGTTCTTC. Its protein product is CASSSMDRDVNEQFF. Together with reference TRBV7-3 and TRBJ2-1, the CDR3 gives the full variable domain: GAGVSQTPSNKVTEKGKYVELRCDPISGHTALYWYRQSLGQGPEFLIYFQGTGAADDSGLPNDRFFAVRPEGSVSTLKIQRTERGDSAVYLCASSSMDRDVNEQFFGPGTRLTVL.

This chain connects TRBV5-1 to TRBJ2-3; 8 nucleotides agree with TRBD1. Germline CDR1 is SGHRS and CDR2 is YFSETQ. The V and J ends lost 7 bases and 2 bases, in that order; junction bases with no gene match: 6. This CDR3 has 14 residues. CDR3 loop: CASAPGQVTDTQYF. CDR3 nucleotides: TGCGCCAGCGCTCCGGGACAGGTCACAGATACGCAGTATTTT.

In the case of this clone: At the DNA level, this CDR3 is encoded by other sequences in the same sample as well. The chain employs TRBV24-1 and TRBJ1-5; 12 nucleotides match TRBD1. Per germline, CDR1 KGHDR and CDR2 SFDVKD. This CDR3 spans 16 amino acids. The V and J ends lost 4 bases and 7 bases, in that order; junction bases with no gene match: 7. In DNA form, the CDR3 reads TGTGCCACCAGTGACCCGGGACAGGGGGCAGGGCAGCCCCAGCATTTT. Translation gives CATSDPGQGAGQPQHF.

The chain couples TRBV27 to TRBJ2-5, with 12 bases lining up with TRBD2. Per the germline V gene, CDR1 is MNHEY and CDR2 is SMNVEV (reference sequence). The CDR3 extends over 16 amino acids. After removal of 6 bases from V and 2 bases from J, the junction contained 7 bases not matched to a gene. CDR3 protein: CASRASGRAGQETQYF. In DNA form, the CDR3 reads TGTGCCAGCAGGGCTAGCGGGAGGGCCGGGCAAGAGACCCAGTACTTC.

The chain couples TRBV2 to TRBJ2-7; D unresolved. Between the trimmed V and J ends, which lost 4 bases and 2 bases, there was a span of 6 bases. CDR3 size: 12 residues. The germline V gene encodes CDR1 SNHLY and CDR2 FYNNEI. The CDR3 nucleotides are TGTGCCAGCAGTGTTAGTCCCTACGAGCAGTACTTC. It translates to CASSVSPYEQYF.

This CDR3 is CASSPRGSGANVLTF. DNA for the CDR3: TGTGCCAGCAGTCCCCGGGGCTCTGGGGCCAACGTCCTGACTTTC. This chain uses TRBV6-5 with TRBJ2-6, with D maybe TRBD2 (5 bases). The CDR3 spans 15 residues. V was clipped by 5 bases and J by 0 bases, with 8 bases between them. Germline V lookup: CDR1 MNHEY, CDR2 SVGAGI.

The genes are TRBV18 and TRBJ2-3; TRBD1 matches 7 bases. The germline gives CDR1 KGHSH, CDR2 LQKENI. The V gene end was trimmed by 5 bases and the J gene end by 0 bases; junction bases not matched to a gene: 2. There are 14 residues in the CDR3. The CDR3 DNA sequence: TGTGCCAGCTCATGGACAGGAAGCACAGATACGCAGTATTTT. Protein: CASSWTGSTDTQYF.

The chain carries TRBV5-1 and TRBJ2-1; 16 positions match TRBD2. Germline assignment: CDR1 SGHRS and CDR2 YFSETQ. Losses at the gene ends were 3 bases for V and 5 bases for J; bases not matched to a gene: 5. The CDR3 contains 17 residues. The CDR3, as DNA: TGCGCCAGCAGCTGGGGACTAGCGGGAGGGAATCACAATGAGCAGTTCTTC. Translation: CASSWGLAGGNHNEQFF.

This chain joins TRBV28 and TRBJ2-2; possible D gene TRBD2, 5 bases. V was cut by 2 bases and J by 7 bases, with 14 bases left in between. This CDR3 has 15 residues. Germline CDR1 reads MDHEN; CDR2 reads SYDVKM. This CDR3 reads CASSLRSEGGGELFF. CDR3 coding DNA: TGTGCCAGCAGTTTAAGATCGGAAGGAGGCGGGGAGCTGTTTTTT.

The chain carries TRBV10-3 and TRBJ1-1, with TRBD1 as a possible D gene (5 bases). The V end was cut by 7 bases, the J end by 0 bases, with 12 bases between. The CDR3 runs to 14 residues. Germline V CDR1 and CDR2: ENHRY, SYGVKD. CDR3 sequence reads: CAITDGGMNTEAFF. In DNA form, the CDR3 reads TGTGCCATCACCGACGGGGGGATGAACACTGAAGCTTTCTTT.

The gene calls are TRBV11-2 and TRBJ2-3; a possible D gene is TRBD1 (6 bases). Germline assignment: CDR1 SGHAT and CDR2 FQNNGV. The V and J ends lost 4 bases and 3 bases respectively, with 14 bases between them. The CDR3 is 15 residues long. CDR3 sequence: CASSSRGTFTDTQYF. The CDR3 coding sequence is TGTGCCAGCAGCTCGAGGGGGACATTTACAGATACGCAGTATTTT.

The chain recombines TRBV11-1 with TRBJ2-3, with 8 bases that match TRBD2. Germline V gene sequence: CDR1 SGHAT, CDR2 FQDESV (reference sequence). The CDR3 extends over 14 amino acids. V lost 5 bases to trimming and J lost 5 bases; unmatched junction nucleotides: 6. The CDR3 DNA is TGTGCCAGCAGCCCGGGACTAGTTGTAGATACGCAGTATTTT. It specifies CASSPGLVVDTQYF.

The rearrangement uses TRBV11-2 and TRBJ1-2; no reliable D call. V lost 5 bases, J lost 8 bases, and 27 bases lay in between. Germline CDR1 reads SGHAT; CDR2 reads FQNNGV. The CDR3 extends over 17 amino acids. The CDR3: CASSQGPTGNFLGGYTF. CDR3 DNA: TGTGCCAGCAGCCAAGGTCCCACGGGAAACTTTTTGGGAGGCTACACCTTC.

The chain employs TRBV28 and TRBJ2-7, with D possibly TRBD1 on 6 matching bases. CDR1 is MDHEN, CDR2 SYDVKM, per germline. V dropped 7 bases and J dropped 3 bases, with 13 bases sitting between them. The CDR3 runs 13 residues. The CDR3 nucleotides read TGTGCCAGCACCTCGGACAGATTCTACGAGCAGTACTTC. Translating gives CASTSDRFYEQYF. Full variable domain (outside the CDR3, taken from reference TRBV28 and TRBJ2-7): DVKVTQSSRYLVKRTGEKVFLECVQDMDHENMFWYRQDPGLGLRLIYFSYDVKMKEKGDIPEGYSVSREKKERFSLILESASTNQTSMYLCASTSDRFYEQYFGPGTRLTVT.

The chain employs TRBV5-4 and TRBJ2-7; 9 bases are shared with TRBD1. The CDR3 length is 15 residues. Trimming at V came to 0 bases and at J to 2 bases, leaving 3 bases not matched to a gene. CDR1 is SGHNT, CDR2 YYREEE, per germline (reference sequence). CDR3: CASSLGGTGTYEQYF. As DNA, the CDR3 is TGTGCCAGCAGCTTGGGTGGGACAGGGACCTACGAGCAGTACTTC. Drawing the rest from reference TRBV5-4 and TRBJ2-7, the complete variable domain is ETGVTQSPTHLIKTRGQQVTLRCSSQSGHNTVSWYQQALGQGPQFIFQYYREEENGRGNFPPRFSGLQFPNYSSELNVNALELDDSALYLCASSLGGTGTYEQYFGPGTRLTVT.

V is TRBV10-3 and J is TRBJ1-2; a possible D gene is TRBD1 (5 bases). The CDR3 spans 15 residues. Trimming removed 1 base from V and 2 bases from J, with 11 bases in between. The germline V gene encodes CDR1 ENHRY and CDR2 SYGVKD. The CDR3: CAISEWTPQNYGYTF. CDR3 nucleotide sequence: TGTGCCATCAGTGAGTGGACACCTCAGAACTATGGCTACACCTTC.

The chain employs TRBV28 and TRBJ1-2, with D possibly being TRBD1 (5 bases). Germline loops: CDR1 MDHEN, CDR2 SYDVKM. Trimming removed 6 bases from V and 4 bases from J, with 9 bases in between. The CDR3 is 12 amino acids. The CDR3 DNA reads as TGTGCCAGCAGGCAGGGCATCTATGGCTACACCTTC. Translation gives CASRQGIYGYTF.

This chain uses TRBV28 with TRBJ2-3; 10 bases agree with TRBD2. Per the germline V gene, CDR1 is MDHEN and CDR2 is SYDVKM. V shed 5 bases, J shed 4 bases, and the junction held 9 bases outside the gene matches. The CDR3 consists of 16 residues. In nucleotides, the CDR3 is TGTGCCAGCAGTCAGTCTAGCGGGAGTATCGCAGATACGCAGTATTTT. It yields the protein CASSQSSGSIADTQYF.

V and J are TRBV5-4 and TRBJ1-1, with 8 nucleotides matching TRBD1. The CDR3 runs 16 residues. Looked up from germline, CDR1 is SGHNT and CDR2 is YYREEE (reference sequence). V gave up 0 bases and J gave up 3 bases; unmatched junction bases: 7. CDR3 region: CASSLEVNRGYTEAFF. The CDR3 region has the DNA TGTGCCAGCAGCTTGGAGGTGAACAGGGGGTACACTGAAGCTTTCTTT.